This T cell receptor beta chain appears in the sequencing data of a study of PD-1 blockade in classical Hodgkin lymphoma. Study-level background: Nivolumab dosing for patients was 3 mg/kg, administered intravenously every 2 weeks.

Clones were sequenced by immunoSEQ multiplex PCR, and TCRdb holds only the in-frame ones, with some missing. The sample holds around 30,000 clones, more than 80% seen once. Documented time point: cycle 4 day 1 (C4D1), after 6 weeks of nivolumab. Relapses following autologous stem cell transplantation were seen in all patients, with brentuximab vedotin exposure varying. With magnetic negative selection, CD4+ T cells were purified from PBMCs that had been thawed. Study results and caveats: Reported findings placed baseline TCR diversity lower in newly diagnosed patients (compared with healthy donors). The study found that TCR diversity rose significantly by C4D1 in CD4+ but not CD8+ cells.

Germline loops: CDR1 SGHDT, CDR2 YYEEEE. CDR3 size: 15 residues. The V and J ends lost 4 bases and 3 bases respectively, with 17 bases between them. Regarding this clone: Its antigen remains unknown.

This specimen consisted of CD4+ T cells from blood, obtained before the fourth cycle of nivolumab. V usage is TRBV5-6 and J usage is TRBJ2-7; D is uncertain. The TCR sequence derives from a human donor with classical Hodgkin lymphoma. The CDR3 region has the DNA TGTGCCAGCAGCCCCGACCCTAGACCTAACTACGAGCAGTACTTC. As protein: CASSPDPRPNYEQYF. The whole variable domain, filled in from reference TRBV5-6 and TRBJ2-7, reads DAGVTQSPTHLIKTRGQQVTLRCSPKSGHDTVSWYQQALGQGPQFIFQYYEEEERQRGNFPDRFSGHQFPNYSSELNVNALLLGDSALYLCASSPDPRPNYEQYFGPGTRLTVT.